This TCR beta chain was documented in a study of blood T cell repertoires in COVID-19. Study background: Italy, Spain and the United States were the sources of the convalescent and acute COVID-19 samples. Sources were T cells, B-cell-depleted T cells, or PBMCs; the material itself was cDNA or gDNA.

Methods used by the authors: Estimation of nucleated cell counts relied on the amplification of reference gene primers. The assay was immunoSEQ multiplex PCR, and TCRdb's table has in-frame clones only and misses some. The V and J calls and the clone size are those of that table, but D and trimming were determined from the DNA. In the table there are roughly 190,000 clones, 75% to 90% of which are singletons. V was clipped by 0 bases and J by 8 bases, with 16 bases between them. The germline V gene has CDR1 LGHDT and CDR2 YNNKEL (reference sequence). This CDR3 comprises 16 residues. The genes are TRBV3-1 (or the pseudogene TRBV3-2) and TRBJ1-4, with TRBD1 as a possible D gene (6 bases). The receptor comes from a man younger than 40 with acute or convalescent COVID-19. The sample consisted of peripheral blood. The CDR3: CASSQDKVRGREKLFF. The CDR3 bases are TGTGCCAGCAGCCAAGACAAGGTCAGGGGAAGAGAAAAACTGTTTTTT.